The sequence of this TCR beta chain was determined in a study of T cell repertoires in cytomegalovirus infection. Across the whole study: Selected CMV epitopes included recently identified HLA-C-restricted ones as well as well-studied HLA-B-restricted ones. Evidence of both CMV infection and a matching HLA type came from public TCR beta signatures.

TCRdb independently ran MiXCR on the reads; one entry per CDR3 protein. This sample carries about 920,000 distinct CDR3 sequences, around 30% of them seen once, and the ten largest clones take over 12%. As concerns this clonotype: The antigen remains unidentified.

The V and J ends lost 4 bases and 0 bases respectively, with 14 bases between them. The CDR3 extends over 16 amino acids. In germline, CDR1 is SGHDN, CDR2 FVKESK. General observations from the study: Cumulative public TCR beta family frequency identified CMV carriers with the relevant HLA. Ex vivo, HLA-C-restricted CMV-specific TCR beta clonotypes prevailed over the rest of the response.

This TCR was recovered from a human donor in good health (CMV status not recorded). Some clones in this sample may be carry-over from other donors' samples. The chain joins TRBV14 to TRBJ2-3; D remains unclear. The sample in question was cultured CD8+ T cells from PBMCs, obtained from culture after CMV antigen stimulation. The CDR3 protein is CASSPRMEASTDTQYF. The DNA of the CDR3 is TGTGCCAGCAGCCCAAGAATGGAAGCTAGCACAGATACGCAGTATTTT.